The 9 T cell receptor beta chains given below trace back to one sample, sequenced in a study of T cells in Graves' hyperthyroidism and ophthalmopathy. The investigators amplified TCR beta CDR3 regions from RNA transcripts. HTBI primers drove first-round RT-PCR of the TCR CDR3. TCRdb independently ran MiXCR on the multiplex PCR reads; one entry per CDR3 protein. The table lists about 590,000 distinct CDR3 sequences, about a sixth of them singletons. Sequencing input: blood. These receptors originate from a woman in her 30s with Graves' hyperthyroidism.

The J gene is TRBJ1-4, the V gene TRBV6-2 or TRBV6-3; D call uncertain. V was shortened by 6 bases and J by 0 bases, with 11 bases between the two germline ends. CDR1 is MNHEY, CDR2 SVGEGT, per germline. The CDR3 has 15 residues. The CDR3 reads CASSHERATNEKLFF. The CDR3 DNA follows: TGTGCCAGCAGCCACGAGAGGGCAACTAATGAAAAACTGTTTTTT.

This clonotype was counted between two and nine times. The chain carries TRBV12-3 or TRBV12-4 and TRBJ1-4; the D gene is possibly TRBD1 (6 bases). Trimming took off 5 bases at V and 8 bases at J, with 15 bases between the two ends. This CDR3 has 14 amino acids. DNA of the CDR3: TGTGCCAGCAGTCCCCAGGGGATTCGAGAAAAACTGTTTTTT. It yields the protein CASSPQGIREKLFF.

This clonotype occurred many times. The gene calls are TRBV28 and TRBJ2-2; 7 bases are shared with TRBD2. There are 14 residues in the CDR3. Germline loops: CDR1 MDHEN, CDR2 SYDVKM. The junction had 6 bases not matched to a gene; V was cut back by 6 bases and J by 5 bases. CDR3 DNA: TGTGCCAGCAGAGGGAGGGGTGGTACCGGGGAGCTGTTTTTT. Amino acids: CASRGRGGTGELFF.

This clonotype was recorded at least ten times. The CDR3 reads CASSRDRSLGEQYF. The CDR3 coding sequence is TGTGCCAGCAGTCGGGACAGGTCGTTGGGTGAGCAGTACTTC. The chain combines TRBV2 with TRBJ2-7, with 8 bases lining up with TRBD1. Germline V gene lookup returns CDR1 SNHLY and CDR2 FYNNEI. The CDR3 is 14 residues long. V lost 5 bases, J lost 7 bases, and 10 bases stayed unmatched.

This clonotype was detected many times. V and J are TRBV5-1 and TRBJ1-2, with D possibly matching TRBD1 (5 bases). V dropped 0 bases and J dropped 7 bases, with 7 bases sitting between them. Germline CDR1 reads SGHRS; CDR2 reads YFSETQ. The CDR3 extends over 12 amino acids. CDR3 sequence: CASSLGQSGYTF. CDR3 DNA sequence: TGCGCCAGCAGCTTGGGACAGAGTGGCTACACCTTC.

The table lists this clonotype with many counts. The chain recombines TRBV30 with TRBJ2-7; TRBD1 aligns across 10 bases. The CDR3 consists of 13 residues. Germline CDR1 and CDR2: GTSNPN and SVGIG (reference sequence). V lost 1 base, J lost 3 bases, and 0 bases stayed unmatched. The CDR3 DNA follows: TGTGCCTGGAGTGGGACAGGGGGCTACGAGCAGTACTTC. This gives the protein CAWSGTGGYEQYF. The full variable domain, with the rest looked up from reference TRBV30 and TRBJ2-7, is SQTIHQWPATLVQPVGSPLSLECTVEGTSNPNLYWYRQAAGRGLQLLFYSVGIGQISSEVPQNLSASRPQDRQFILSSKKLLLSDSGFYLCAWSGTGGYEQYFGPGTRLTVT.

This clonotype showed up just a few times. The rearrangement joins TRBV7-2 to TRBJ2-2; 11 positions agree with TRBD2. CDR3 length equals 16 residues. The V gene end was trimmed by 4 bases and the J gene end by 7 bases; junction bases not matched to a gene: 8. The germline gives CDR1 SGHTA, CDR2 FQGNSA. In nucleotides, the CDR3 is TGTGCCAGCAGCTCTTTAACGGGACTAGCGGTCGGGGAGCTGTTTTTT. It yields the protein CASSSLTGLAVGELFF.

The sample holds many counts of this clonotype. The CDR3 sequence is CASSPRTGDSNQPQHF. In DNA form, the CDR3 reads TGTGCCAGCAGTCCGCGGACAGGGGATAGCAATCAGCCCCAGCATTTT. The rearrangement links TRBV6-2 or TRBV6-3 to TRBJ1-5, with 9 positions matching TRBD1. Germline V gives CDR1 MNHEY, CDR2 SVGEGT. The CDR3 is 16 residues long. Unmatched junction bases numbered 5, after V lost 5 bases and J lost 0 bases.

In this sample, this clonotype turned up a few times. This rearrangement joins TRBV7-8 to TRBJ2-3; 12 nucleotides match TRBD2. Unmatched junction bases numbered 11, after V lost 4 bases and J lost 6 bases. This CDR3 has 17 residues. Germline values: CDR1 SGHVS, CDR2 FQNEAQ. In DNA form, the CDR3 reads TGTGCCAGCAGCTCCACTATTCTAGCGGGAGGGCGGGATACGCAGTATTTT. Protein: CASSSTILAGGRDTQYF.